This T cell receptor (beta chain) was sequenced during a study of T cells in Graves' hyperthyroidism and ophthalmopathy. The study, taken as a whole, reports: Most expanded thyroid clonotypes above 0.001 also appeared in blood.

The source material, RNA transcripts, was used to amplify TCR beta CDR3 regions. Using the HTBI primer set, a first-round RT-PCR was run on the TCR CDR3. From the multiplex PCR reads, TCRdb called clonotypes with MiXCR, one entry per CDR3 protein. The sample lists 200,000 to 250,000 distinct CDR3 sequences; 15% to 20% were seen once. This clonotype was observed many times. Its target is unknown. It was around 10 ml of fresh peripheral blood that supplied the PBMCs. This sequence was found in a man aged 45-65 years with Graves' hyperthyroidism. Specimen: blood.

The CDR3 spells CASSSGTSFSADTQYF. The CDR3 nucleotides are TGTGCCAGCAGTTCCGGGACTAGCTTTTCTGCAGATACGCAGTATTTT. The rearrangement links TRBV28 to TRBJ2-3; 9 positions agree with TRBD2. CDR3 length equals 16 residues. CDR1 MDHEN and CDR2 SYDVKM come from the germline V gene. V lost 4 bases to trimming and J lost 4 bases; unmatched junction nucleotides: 9.